The sequence of this TCR beta chain was determined in a study of cytomegalovirus exposure and HLA in healthy donors. The wider study: In a later analysis, it was reported that the roughly 120 validation repertoires had been produced on the same platform as the 500 to 750 repertoires belonging to the first cohort.

Separation from the roughly 600-subject first cohort characterized the approximately 120-subject validation cohort, to which the donors belonged. A remark on this clone: No antigen is known for it.

Study findings and constraints: Reportedly, cytomegalovirus status was diagnosed with high sensitivity and specificity.

This CDR3 has 15 amino acids. The germline gives CDR1 SGHNT, CDR2 YENEEA. With 7 bases clipped from V and 1 base from J, the junction kept 4 bases outside the gene matches. Some clones are missing from TCRdb's copy, which holds only in-frame ones; the method was immunoSEQ multiplex PCR. The data show around 130,000 clones, 85% to 90% seen once. This sequence joins TRBV11-3 and TRBJ1-1, with TRBD1 matching over 12 bases. The origin of this receptor is a man between 25 and 39 years old in good health and CMV-seronegative. Sequenced material: PBMCs. CDR3 in amino acids: CASNRDRGRNTEAFF. CDR3 bases: TGTGCCAGCAACCGGGACAGGGGGCGGAACACTGAAGCTTTCTTT.